The clone carrying this T cell receptor beta chain was observed once. Its antigen is unknown. From germline, CDR1 is SEHNR and CDR2 FQNEAQ (reference sequence). V shed 5 bases and J shed 7 bases, with 12 bases lying between them. The CDR3 extends over 12 amino acids. The PCR used 60 Vbeta and 13 Jbeta primers. This table comes from immunoSEQ multiplex PCR, and its TCRdb copy is limited to in-frame clones, with some not included. The sample shows over 80,000 clones, 75% to 80% of them seen only once. The data are from a study of cytomegalovirus exposure and HLA in healthy donors. Whole-study results and caveats: Some TCR beta chains (roughly 160 of them) were listed as cytomegalovirus-associated. For TCR beta chains, V- and J-gene trimming was later linked to a missense DCLRE1C variant. Later examination showed HLA-associated TCR beta chains had greater clonal expansion than equally common others.

The chain couples TRBV7-9 to TRBJ2-7; the D gene is possibly TRBD2 (6 bases). Specimen: PBMCs. This receptor was taken from a female donor in good health and CMV-seronegative. CDR3 coding DNA: TGTGCCAGCAGCCGGGACTCTTTGGAGCAGTACTTC. Its translation is CASSRDSLEQYF.